A single sample gave rise to the 15 T cell receptor beta chains below, sequenced in a study of blood T cell repertoires in COVID-19. Generated by immunoSEQ multiplex PCR, the TCRdb table keeps only in-frame clones and is missing some. The sample has approximately 240,000 clones, almost 85% seen once. The specimen sequenced was peripheral blood. These receptor sequences come from a man in his forties or fifties with acute or convalescent COVID-19.

The chain links TRBV27 to TRBJ1-5; D ambiguous. Germline V lookup: CDR1 MNHEY, CDR2 SMNVEV (reference sequence). With 3 bases removed from V and 4 bases from J, the gap between germline ends came to 4 bases. The CDR3 contains 12 residues. The DNA of the CDR3 is TGTGCCAGCAGTTTCTATAATCAGCCCCAGCATTTT. Its translation is CASSFYNQPQHF.

The rearrangement uses TRBV27 and TRBJ1-5; 7 nucleotides line up with TRBD1. CDR1 and CDR2 (germline): MNHEY, SMNVEV (reference sequence). The junction had 9 bases not matched to a gene; V was cut back by 5 bases and J by 5 bases. The CDR3 sequence is 15 residues long. The CDR3 loop reads CASSKQGSDYQPQHF. For the CDR3, the DNA is TGTGCCAGCAGTAAACAGGGGTCGGACTATCAGCCCCAGCATTTT.

The chain combines TRBV10-3 with TRBJ2-3; 10 bases line up with TRBD2. The CDR3 runs to 15 residues. Trimming cost V 5 bases and J 0 bases; bases outside gene matches: 2. In germline, CDR1 is ENHRY, CDR2 SYGVKD. The CDR3 reads CAISPTSGSTDTQYF. The CDR3 coding sequence is TGTGCCATCAGTCCGACTAGCGGGAGCACAGATACGCAGTATTTT.

V and J are TRBV18 and TRBJ1-3; the D is unclear. This CDR3 has 13 residues. Trimming removed 5 bases at V and 0 bases at J, with 5 bases between. Germline lookup yields CDR1 KGHSH and CDR2 LQKENI. The CDR3, as DNA: TGTGCCAGCTCAGAGAGCTCTGGAAACACCATATATTTT. Its protein is CASSESSGNTIYF.

A word on this clone: At the DNA level, this CDR3 is encoded by other sequences in the same sample as well. V is TRBV5-1 and J is TRBJ1-5, with TRBD1 as a possible D gene (6 bases). Between the trimmed V and J ends, which lost 0 bases and 3 bases, there was a span of 10 bases. From germline, CDR1 is SGHRS and CDR2 YFSETQ. The CDR3 has 15 amino acids. In DNA form, the CDR3 reads TGCGCCAGCAGCTTGGTGGGGGCACTCAATCAGCCCCAGCATTTT. Its protein product is CASSLVGALNQPQHF.

The chain links TRBV28 to TRBJ1-2, with D perhaps matching TRBD1 (5 bases). The CDR3 consists of 12 residues. Looked up from germline, CDR1 is MDHEN and CDR2 is SYDVKM. This chain's CDR3 is CGAGLVNYGYTF. For the CDR3, the DNA is TGTGGCGCGGGGCTCGTCAACTATGGCTACACCTTC.

This clone has a handful of counts. The V call is TRBV21-1, the J call TRBJ2-7; the listed D gene, TRBD2, was not tested against the DNA. TRBV21-1 is listed as a pseudogene. This CDR3 comprises 15 residues. CDR3 bases: TGTGCCAGCAGCAAAGCACCGGGAGGGCCGGGGGAGCAGTACTTC. This gives the protein CASSKAPGGPGEQYF.

This clone was recorded a few times. V gene TRBV2 combines with J gene TRBJ1-5; TRBD1 matches 7 bases. The junction had 8 bases not matched to a gene; V was cut back by 6 bases and J by 0 bases. Germline V gives CDR1 SNHLY, CDR2 FYNNEI. The CDR3 totals 16 residues. The CDR3 sequence is CASREPGTASNQPQHF. The CDR3 nucleotides read TGTGCCAGCAGGGAGCCCGGGACAGCTAGCAATCAGCCCCAGCATTTT. Full variable domain (rest looked up from reference TRBV2 and TRBJ1-5): EPEVTQTPSHQVTQMGQEVILRCVPISNHLYFYWYRQILGQKVEFLVSFYNNEISEKSEIFDDQFSVERPDGSNFTLKIRSTKLEDSAMYFCASREPGTASNQPQHFGDGTRLSIL.

The chain joins TRBV19 to TRBJ1-5; TRBD1 aligns across 11 bases. CDR3 length equals 16 residues. V dropped 6 bases and J dropped 6; count of bases not matched to a gene: 10. Germline V gene lookup returns CDR1 LNHDA and CDR2 SQIVND (reference sequence). The CDR3 DNA reads TGTGCCAGTAGCCGGGGGGACAGGGGGTTAGGTCAGCCCCAGCATTTT. It translates to CASSRGDRGLGQPQHF.

The chain links TRBV2 to TRBJ2-1; D is unclear. V was shortened by 6 bases and J by 4 bases, with 7 bases between the two germline ends. Germline CDR1 SNHLY, CDR2 FYNNEI. This CDR3 comprises 12 residues. The DNA of the CDR3 is TGTGCCAGCAGCTACTCGTACAATGAGCAGTTCTTC. Its protein product is CASSYSYNEQFF.

The genes are TRBV28 and TRBJ1-2; D possibly corresponds to TRBD1 (5 bases). The CDR3 consists of 12 residues. Between the trimmed V and J ends, which lost 9 bases and 4 bases, there was a span of 12 bases. Germline V gene lookup returns CDR1 MDHEN and CDR2 SYDVKM. CDR3 DNA sequence: TGTGCCAGTTCGACAGTCTCCTATGGCTACACCTTC. It is translated as CASSTVSYGYTF.

The J gene is TRBJ2-1, the V gene TRBV13, with 9 bases lining up with TRBD1. This CDR3 is 16 amino acids long. V shed 5 bases, J shed 6 bases, and the junction held 11 bases outside the gene matches. The V gene's germline CDR1 is PRHDT and CDR2 FYEKMQ (reference sequence). The CDR3 DNA reads as TGTGCCAGCAGCCGGCGGACAGGGGTAGGAGGCAATGAGCAGTTCTTC. Protein: CASSRRTGVGGNEQFF. Together with reference TRBV13 and TRBJ2-1, the CDR3 gives the full variable domain: AAGVIQSPRHLIKEKRETATLKCYPIPRHDTVYWYQQGPGQDPQFLISFYEKMQSDKGSIPDRFSAQQFSDYHSELNMSSLELGDSALYFCASSRRTGVGGNEQFFGPGTRLTVL.

The V and J genes are TRBV7-6 and TRBJ2-1, with 7 nucleotides matching TRBD2. Germline CDR1 reads SGHVS; CDR2 reads FNYEAQ. CDR3 size: 15 residues. Trimming removed 8 bases from V and 5 bases from J; junction bases left unmatched: 12. Here the CDR3 reads CASGFGREKDNEQFF. CDR3 DNA sequence: TGTGCCAGCGGATTTGGGCGGGAGAAAGACAATGAGCAGTTCTTC.

This sequence joins TRBV9 and TRBJ1-3; 9 positions match TRBD1. The CDR3 sequence is 16 residues long. In germline, CDR1 is SGDLS, CDR2 YYNGEE. V lost 4 bases and J lost 4; bases outside the gene matches: 9. The CDR3 DNA sequence: TGTGCCAGCAGCCCCTTGGAAGGGACAGGGGGAAACACCATATATTTT. Translating it yields CASSPLEGTGGNTIYF.

This chain connects TRBV11-3 to TRBJ1-2; D might be TRBD1 (5 bases). CDR1 and CDR2 (germline): SGHNT, YENEEA. The CDR3 length is 13 residues. The germline V and J ends were trimmed by 4 bases and 4 bases, with 10 bases remaining between them. In DNA form, the CDR3 reads TGTGCCAGCAGCTGGGGGGAGCTCTATGGCTACACCTTC. Translated: CASSWGELYGYTF.